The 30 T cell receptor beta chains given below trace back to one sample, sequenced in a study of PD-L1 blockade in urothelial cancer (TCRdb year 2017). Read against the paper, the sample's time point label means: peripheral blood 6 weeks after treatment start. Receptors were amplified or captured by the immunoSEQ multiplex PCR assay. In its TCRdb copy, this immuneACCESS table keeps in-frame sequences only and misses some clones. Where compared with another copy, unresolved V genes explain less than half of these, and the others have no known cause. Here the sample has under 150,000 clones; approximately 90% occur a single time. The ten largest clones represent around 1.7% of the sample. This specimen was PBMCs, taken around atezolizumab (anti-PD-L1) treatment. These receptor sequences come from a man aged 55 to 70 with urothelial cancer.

CDR3 region: CASSPGAISTGELFF. In DNA form, the CDR3 reads TGTGCCAGCTCACCAGGGGCGATAAGCACCGGGGAGCTGTTTTTT. The V gene is TRBV18, the J gene TRBJ2-2, with D tentatively TRBD1 (5 bases). The germline V gene encodes CDR1 KGHSH and CDR2 LQKENI. V was pared by 2 bases and J by 4 bases, with 11 bases between. This CDR3 is built from 15 residues. The whole variable domain, filled in from reference TRBV18 and TRBJ2-2, reads NAGVMQNPRHLVRRRGQEARLRCSPMKGHSHVYWYRQLPEEGLKFMVYLQKENIIDESGMPKERFSAEFPKEGPSILRIQQVVRGDSAAYFCASSPGAISTGELFFGEGSRLTVL.

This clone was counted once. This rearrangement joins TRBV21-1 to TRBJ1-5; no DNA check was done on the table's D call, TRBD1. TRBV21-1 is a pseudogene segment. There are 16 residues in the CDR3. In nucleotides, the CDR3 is TGTGCCAGCAGCCCTTCCCCTGGGCAGGGCAATCAGCCCCAGCATTTT. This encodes CASSPSPGQGNQPQHF.

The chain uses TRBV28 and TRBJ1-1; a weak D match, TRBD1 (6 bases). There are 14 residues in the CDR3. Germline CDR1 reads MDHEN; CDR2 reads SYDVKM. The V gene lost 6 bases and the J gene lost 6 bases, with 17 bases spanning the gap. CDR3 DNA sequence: TGTGCCAGCAGCCACAGGGAGAAGGTCGCTGAAGCTTTCTTT. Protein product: CASSHREKVAEAFF.

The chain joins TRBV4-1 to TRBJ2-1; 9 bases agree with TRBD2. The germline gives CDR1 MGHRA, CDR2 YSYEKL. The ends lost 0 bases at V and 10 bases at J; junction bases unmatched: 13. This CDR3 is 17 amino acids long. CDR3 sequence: CASSQDLTSGRPSEQFF. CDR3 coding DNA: TGCGCCAGCAGCCAAGATCTGACTAGCGGAAGGCCCTCAGAGCAGTTCTTC.

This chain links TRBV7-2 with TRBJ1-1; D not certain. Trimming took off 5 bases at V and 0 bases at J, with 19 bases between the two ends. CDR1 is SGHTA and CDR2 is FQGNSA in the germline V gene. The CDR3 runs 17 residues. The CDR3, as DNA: TGTGCCAGCAGCACCCGGACGGGAAGGAGTCTGAACACTGAAGCTTTCTTT. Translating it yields CASSTRTGRSLNTEAFF.

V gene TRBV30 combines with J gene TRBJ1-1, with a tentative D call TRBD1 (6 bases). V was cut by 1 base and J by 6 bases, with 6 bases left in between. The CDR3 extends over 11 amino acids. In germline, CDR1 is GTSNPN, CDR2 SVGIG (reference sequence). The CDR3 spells CAWSAGAEAFF. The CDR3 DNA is TGTGCCTGGAGTGCAGGGGCTGAAGCTTTCTTT.

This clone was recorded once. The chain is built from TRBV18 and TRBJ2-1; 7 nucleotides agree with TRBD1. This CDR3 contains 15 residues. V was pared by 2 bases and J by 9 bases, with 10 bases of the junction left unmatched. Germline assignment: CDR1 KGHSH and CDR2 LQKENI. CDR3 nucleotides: TGTGCCAGCTCACCAGCTGCTGGACAGGAGAGTGAGCAGTTCTTC. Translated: CASSPAAGQESEQFF.

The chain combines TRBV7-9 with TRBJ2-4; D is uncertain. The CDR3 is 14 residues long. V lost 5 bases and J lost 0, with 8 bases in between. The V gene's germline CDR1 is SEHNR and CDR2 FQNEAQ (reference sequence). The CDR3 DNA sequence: TGTGCCAGCAGCCCCCCGGGAGCCAAAAACATTCAGTACTTC. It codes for CASSPPGAKNIQYF.

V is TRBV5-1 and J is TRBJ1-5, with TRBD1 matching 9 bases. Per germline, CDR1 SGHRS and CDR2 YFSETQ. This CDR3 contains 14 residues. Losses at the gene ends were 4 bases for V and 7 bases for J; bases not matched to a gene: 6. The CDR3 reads CASSPRQGGQPQHF. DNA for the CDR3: TGCGCCAGCAGCCCTCGACAGGGGGGCCAGCCCCAGCATTTT. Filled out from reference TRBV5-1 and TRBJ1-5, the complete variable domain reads KAGVTQTPRYLIKTRGQQVTLSCSPISGHRSVSWYQQTPGQGLQFLFEYFSETQRNKGNFPGRFSGRQFSNSRSEMNVSTLELGDSALYLCASSPRQGGQPQHFGDGTRLSIL.

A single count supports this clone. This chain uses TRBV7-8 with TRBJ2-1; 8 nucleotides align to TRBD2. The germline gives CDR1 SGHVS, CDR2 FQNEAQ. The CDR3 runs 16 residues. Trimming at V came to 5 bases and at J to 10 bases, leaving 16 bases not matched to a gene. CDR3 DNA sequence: TGTGCCAGCAGCAAAAGAGGACTAGCTGTCGTGCGGGAGCAGTTCTTC. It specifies CASSKRGLAVVREQFF.

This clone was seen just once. CDR3 DNA sequence: TGTGCCAGCAGCCATCCAGGGGCGCGGGAGACCCAGTACTTC. This sequence encodes CASSHPGARETQYF. The chain has TRBV5-4 and TRBJ2-5; D might be TRBD1 (6 bases). CDR1 is SGHNT and CDR2 is YYREEE in the germline V gene (reference sequence). This CDR3 has 14 residues. V was pared by 4 bases and J by 5 bases, with 15 bases between.

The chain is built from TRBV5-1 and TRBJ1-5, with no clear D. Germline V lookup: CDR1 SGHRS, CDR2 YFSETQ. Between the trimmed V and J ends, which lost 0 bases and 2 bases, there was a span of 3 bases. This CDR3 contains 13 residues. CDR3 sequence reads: CASSLVGNQPQHF. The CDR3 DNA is TGCGCCAGCAGCTTGGTCGGCAATCAGCCCCAGCATTTT. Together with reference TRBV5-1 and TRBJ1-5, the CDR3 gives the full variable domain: KAGVTQTPRYLIKTRGQQVTLSCSPISGHRSVSWYQQTPGQGLQFLFEYFSETQRNKGNFPGRFSGRQFSNSRSEMNVSTLELGDSALYLCASSLVGNQPQHFGDGTRLSIL.

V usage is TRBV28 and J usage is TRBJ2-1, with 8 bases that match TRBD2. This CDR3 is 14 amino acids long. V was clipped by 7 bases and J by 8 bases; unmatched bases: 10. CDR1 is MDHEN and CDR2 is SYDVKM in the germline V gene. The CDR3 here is CASISGQREHEQFF. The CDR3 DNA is TGTGCCAGCATAAGTGGCCAGCGGGAGCATGAGCAGTTCTTC.

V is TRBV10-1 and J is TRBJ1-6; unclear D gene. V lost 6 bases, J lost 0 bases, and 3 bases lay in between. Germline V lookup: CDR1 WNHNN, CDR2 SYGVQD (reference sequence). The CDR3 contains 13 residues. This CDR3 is CASSCSYNSPLHF. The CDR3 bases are TGCGCCAGCAGCTGCTCCTATAATTCACCCCTCCACTTT.

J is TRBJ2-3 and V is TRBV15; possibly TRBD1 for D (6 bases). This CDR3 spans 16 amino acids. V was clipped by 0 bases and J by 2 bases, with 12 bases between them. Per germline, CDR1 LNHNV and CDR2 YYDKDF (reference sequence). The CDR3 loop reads CATSRDHGQSTDTQYF. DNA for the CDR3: TGTGCCACCAGCAGAGATCACGGACAGTCCACAGATACGCAGTATTTT.

The CDR3 spells CASSKVRAQETQYF. The CDR3 DNA follows: TGTGCCAGTAGTAAGGTCAGGGCGCAAGAGACCCAGTACTTC. The V gene is TRBV19, the J gene TRBJ2-5; D is possibly TRBD1 (5 bases). The CDR3 has 14 amino acids. The V gene's germline CDR1 is LNHDA and CDR2 SQIVND (reference sequence). Trimming pared 4 bases from V and 2 bases from J, leaving 11 bases between.

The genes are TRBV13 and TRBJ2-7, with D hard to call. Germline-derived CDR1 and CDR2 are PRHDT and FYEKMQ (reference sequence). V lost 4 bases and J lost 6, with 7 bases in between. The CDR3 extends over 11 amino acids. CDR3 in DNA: TGTGCCAGCAGCTCGTCGGGCGAGCAGTACTTC. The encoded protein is CASSSSGEQYF.

The CDR3 bases are TGTGCCAGCAGCCCGCTCCGGGAGGCCTTGAATGAGCAGTTCTTC. It specifies CASSPLREALNEQFF. This chain joins TRBV6-1 and TRBJ2-1; 7 nucleotides line up with TRBD2. Trimming took 6 bases from V and 7 from J; bases not matched to a gene: 12. CDR1 and CDR2 from the germline V gene are MNHNS and SASEGT. The CDR3 is 15 amino acids.

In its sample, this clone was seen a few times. The CDR3: CASSPWQTEAFF. CDR3 nucleotide sequence: TGTGCCAGCTCACCGTGGCAAACTGAAGCTTTCTTT. The V call is TRBV18, the J call TRBJ1-1; D not resolved. The ends were cut back, 3 bases at V and 5 bases at J, with 7 bases in the middle. In germline, CDR1 is KGHSH, CDR2 LQKENI. CDR3 length: 12 residues.

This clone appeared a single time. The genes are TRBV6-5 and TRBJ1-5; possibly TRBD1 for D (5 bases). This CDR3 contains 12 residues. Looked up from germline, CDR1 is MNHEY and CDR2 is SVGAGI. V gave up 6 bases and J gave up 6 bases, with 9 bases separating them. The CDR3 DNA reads TGTGCCAGCAGAGCTAGGGGTCAGCCCCAGCATTTT. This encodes CASRARGQPQHF.

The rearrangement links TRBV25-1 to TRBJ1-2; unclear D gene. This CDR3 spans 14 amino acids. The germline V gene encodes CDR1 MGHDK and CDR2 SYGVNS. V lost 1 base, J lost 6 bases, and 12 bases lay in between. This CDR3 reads CASSESVGVDGYTF. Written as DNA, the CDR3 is TGTGCCAGCAGTGAATCGGTCGGAGTTGATGGCTACACCTTC.

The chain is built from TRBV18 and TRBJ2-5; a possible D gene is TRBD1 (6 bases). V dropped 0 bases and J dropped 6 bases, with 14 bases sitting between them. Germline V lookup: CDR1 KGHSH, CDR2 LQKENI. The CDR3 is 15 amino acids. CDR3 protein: CASSPPAGAEKTQYF. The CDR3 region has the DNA TGTGCCAGCTCACCACCGGCAGGGGCGGAGAAGACCCAGTACTTC.

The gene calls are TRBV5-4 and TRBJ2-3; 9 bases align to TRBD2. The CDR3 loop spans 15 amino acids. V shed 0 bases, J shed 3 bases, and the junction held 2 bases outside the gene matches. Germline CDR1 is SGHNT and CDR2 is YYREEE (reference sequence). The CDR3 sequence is CASSLGSGRTDTQYF. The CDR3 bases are TGTGCCAGCAGCTTGGGTAGCGGGAGAACAGATACGCAGTATTTT.

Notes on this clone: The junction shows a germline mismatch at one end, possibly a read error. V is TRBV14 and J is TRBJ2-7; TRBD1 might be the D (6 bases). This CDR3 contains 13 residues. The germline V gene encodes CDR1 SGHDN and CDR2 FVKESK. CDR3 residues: CASSQDQGYGQYF. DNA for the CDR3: TGTGCCAGCAGCCAAGATCAGGGGTACGGGCAGTACTTC.

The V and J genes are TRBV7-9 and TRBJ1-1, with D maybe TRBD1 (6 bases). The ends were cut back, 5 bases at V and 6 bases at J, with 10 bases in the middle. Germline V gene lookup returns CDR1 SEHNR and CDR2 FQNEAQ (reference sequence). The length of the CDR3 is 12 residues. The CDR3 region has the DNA TGTGCCAGCAGCCCCGGGACACCTGAAGCTTTCTTT. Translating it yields CASSPGTPEAFF.

DNA for the CDR3: TGTGCCAGCAGCTCGGGGGACAGGGCCAACTATGGCTACACCTTC. The encoded protein is CASSSGDRANYGYTF. This chain connects TRBV5-4 to TRBJ1-2; TRBD1 agrees at 9 bases. V lost 3 bases to trimming and J lost 2 bases; unmatched junction nucleotides: 5. This CDR3 is built from 15 residues. Germline values: CDR1 SGHNT, CDR2 YYREEE (reference sequence).

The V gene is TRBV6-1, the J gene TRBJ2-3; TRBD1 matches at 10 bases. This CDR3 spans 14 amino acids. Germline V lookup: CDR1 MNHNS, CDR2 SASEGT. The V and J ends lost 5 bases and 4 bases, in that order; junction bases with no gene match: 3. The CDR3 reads CASSRDRGADTQYF. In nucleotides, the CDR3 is TGTGCCAGCAGTAGGGACAGGGGCGCAGATACGCAGTATTTT.

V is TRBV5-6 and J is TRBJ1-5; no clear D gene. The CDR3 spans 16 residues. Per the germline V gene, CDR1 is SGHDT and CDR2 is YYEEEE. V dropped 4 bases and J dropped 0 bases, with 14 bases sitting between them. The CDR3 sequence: CASSLGEGYSNQPQHF. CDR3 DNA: TGTGCCAGCAGCCTTGGAGAGGGCTATAGCAATCAGCCCCAGCATTTT. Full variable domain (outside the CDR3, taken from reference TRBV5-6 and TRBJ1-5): DAGVTQSPTHLIKTRGQQVTLRCSPKSGHDTVSWYQQALGQGPQFIFQYYEEEERQRGNFPDRFSGHQFPNYSSELNVNALLLGDSALYLCASSLGEGYSNQPQHFGDGTRLSIL.

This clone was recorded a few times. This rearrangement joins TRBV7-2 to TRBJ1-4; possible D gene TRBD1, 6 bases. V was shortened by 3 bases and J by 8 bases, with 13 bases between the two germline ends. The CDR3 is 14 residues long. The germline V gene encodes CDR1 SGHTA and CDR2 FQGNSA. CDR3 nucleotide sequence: TGTGCCAGCAGCTTGGGGGCAGGGACGGAAAAACTGTTTTTT. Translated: CASSLGAGTEKLFF.

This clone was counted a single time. The CDR3 loop reads CASSATSGEETQYF. The DNA of the CDR3 is TGTGCCAGCAGCGCTACTAGCGGAGAAGAGACCCAGTACTTC. The chain couples TRBV5-4 to TRBJ2-5; TRBD2 matches at 8 bases. Germline V gene data show CDR1 as SGHNT and CDR2 as YYREEE (reference sequence). The CDR3 has 14 amino acids. With V trimmed by 4 bases and J by 3 bases, 5 bases remained unmatched.